This T cell receptor beta chain was identified in a study of blood T cell repertoires in COVID-19. Overall study: Both acute and convalescent COVID-19 samples were obtained from the United States, Italy and Spain. T cells, B-cell-depleted T cells, or PBMCs provided the cDNA or gDNA that served as material.

Authors' methods: Reference gene primer amplification gave estimated nucleated cell counts. Sequencing was performed with immunoSEQ multiplex PCR; in TCRdb, only in-frame clones are kept and a portion is missing. The DNA was the basis for D and trimming; V, J and clone size are from that table. The repertoire holds about 220,000 clones, with 85% as singletons. Germline CDR1 is LNHDA and CDR2 is SQIVND (reference sequence). The CDR3 contains 14 residues. Trimming shortened V by 3 bases and J by 0 bases, and 6 bases separated the two germline ends. Seattle participants joined during active infection and were tracked over time.

The sequenced sample was peripheral blood. This receptor was obtained from an older woman with COVID-19, enrolled during active disease. V usage is TRBV19 and J usage is TRBJ1-3, with D hard to call. CDR3 coding DNA: TGTGCCAGTAGTATTGGGCCCTCTGGAAACACCATATATTTT. Protein product: CASSIGPSGNTIYF.